These 13 T cell receptor beta chains were all obtained from the same sample, sequenced in a study of blood T cell repertoires in COVID-19. Sequencing used immunoSEQ multiplex PCR; TCRdb keeps in-frame clones, though not all of them. Seen here are roughly 240,000 clones, more than 75% observed once, and the top ten hold over 2%. The sequenced material came from PBMCs or T cells enriched from blood (not recorded which). The source of these receptors is a woman in her 50s who had recovered from COVID-19.

This chain links TRBV6-5 with TRBJ1-6; D not resolved. This CDR3 is built from 14 residues. CDR1 is MNHEY, CDR2 SVGAGI, per germline. Deletions cut 0 bases from V and 7 bases from J, with 7 bases between. The CDR3 bases are TGTGCCAGCAGTTACTCGGGAGGCAATTCACCCCTCCACTTT. Amino acids: CASSYSGGNSPLHF.

The chain employs TRBV5-4 and TRBJ2-5, with D perhaps matching TRBD1 (7 bases). The CDR3 loop spans 15 amino acids. The germline CDR1 and CDR2 sequences are SGHNT and YYREEE (reference sequence). V was pared by 0 bases and J by 4 bases, with 13 bases between. CDR3 loop: CASSLAHRGGETQYF. In DNA, the CDR3 is TGTGCCAGCAGCTTGGCGCACAGGGGAGGAGAGACCCAGTACTTC. The full variable domain, in which reference TRBV5-4 and TRBJ2-5 provide the parts outside the CDR3, is ETGVTQSPTHLIKTRGQQVTLRCSSQSGHNTVSWYQQALGQGPQFIFQYYREEENGRGNFPPRFSGLQFPNYSSELNVNALELDDSALYLCASSLAHRGGETQYFGPGTRLLVL.

The chain combines TRBV4-2 with TRBJ2-5; a possible D gene is TRBD2 (5 bases). CDR1 and CDR2 from the germline V gene are LGHNA and YNFKEQ. There are 15 residues in the CDR3. V gave up 7 bases and J gave up 1 base, with 16 bases separating them. The CDR3 loop is CASTGAVGSQETQYF. As DNA, the CDR3 is TGTGCCAGCACCGGCGCGGTGGGGAGCCAAGAGACCCAGTACTTC.

The J gene is TRBJ1-5, the V gene TRBV4-2; D is unclear. Per germline, CDR1 LGHNA and CDR2 YNFKEQ. The CDR3 loop spans 13 amino acids. Trimming shortened V by 0 bases and J by 5 bases, and 5 bases separated the two germline ends. The CDR3 reads CASSQDGDQPQHF. The DNA for the CDR3 is TGTGCCAGCAGCCAAGACGGGGATCAGCCCCAGCATTTT.

CDR3 coding DNA: TGTGCCAGCAGGGATGGACAGGGACTAAGCAATCAGCCCCAGCATTTT. As protein: CASRDGQGLSNQPQHF. V usage is TRBV2 and J usage is TRBJ1-5; TRBD1 agrees at 8 bases. Trimming at V came to 6 bases and at J to 1 base, leaving 8 bases not matched to a gene. The CDR3 extends over 16 amino acids. The germline V gene encodes CDR1 SNHLY and CDR2 FYNNEI.

This rearrangement joins TRBV19 to TRBJ1-2; 10 bases line up with TRBD1. The germline CDR1 and CDR2 sequences are LNHDA and SQIVND (reference sequence). Trimming took 1 base from V and 4 from J; bases not matched to a gene: 3. The CDR3 loop spans 15 amino acids. DNA for the CDR3: TGTGCCAGTAGTATAGGGGGACAGGGGCTCTATGGCTACACCTTC. As protein: CASSIGGQGLYGYTF.

This clone was detected once. The same CDR3 is also encoded by other DNA sequences in this sample. The rearrangement joins TRBV5-1 to TRBJ2-5; no clear D. Germline V lookup: CDR1 SGHRS, CDR2 YFSETQ. The CDR3 covers 14 residues. Trimming left V 0 bases short and J 0 bases short, with 6 bases between. DNA of the CDR3: TGCGCCAGCAGCTTGGGAGGCTACCAAGAGACCCAGTACTTC. Its translation is CASSLGGYQETQYF.

The chain uses TRBV28 and TRBJ1-1; TRBD1 matches 7 bases. Germline V gene lookup returns CDR1 MDHEN and CDR2 SYDVKM. The CDR3 length is 16 residues. J gave up 3 bases and V 0 bases, and 7 bases lay outside the gene matches. CDR3 nucleotide sequence: TGTGCCAGCAGTTTATGGTCAGGGGGGTCGGACACTGAAGCTTTCTTT. It encodes CASSLWSGGSDTEAFF.

This sequence joins TRBV7-8 and TRBJ1-4; D not resolved. Germline V lookup: CDR1 SGHVS, CDR2 FQNEAQ. The V end lost 1 base, the J end lost 2 bases, and 5 bases lay between the germline ends. The CDR3 consists of 14 residues. CDR3 amino acids: CASSLGATNEKLFF. CDR3 DNA sequence: TGTGCCAGCAGCTTAGGGGCGACTAATGAAAAACTGTTTTTT.

The J gene is TRBJ2-1, the V gene TRBV28; 9 bases are shared with TRBD1. This CDR3 is built from 17 residues. Germline CDR1 MDHEN, CDR2 SYDVKM. With V trimmed by 5 bases and J by 5 bases, 13 bases remained unmatched. In DNA form, the CDR3 reads TGTGCCAGCAGTCCCCTGGGAGGGACAGGGATTCACAATGAGCAGTTCTTC. As protein: CASSPLGGTGIHNEQFF.

The CDR3 DNA sequence: TGTGCCAGCAGTGATTACCCCGCGACAGGACAAGAGACCCAGTACTTC. Translation: CASSDYPATGQETQYF. The V gene is TRBV6-1, the J gene TRBJ2-5; D is perhaps TRBD1 (6 bases). The V and J ends lost 3 bases and 2 bases respectively, with 16 bases between them. The germline gives CDR1 MNHNS, CDR2 SASEGT. The CDR3 has 16 residues.

This clone showed up just once. This rearrangement joins TRBV23-1 to TRBJ2-1, with TRBD1 identical over 7 bases. TRBV23-1 is recorded as an ORF, its role being uncertain. The CDR3 runs 16 residues. V trimming: 3 bases; J trimming: 9 bases; junction bases outside the gene matches: 14. The CDR3 region is CASSHYQGTAGGEQFF. The CDR3 bases are TGCGCCAGCAGTCACTACCAGGGGACAGCCGGCGGTGAGCAGTTCTTC.

The rearrangement uses TRBV19 and TRBJ1-1, with 7 bases matching TRBD1. From germline, CDR1 is LNHDA and CDR2 SQIVND (reference sequence). The V and J ends lost 5 bases and 1 base, in that order; junction bases with no gene match: 10. The CDR3 is made up of 16 amino acids. The CDR3 is CASSLPPGQKNTEAFF. CDR3 coding DNA: TGTGCCAGTAGTCTCCCCCCGGGACAGAAGAACACTGAAGCTTTCTTT.